This T cell receptor beta chain was recorded in a study of Ad26.COV2.S vaccination and SARS-CoV-2 variants. Study in general: Once, or twice with 56 days between doses, Ad26.COV2.S was given intramuscularly. Findings and limits, study-wide: Responses of T cells in total may have been underestimated by the TCR breadth and depth analyses. Whether participants received vaccine or placebo, their non-spike TCR breadth was similar. Spike-specific TCR breadth was greater after Ad26.COV2.S than placebo.

CDR3 length equals 16 residues. Losses at the gene ends were 6 bases for V and 0 bases for J; bases not matched to a gene: 8. CDR1 and CDR2 from the germline V gene are SNHLY and FYNNEI. Assay: immunoSEQ multiplex PCR; the TCRdb copy retains only in-frame clones and omits some. This table holds approximately 300,000 clones, about 86% found once. Treatment given: over 15 received Ad26.COV2.S at low or high dose, single or two shots; five or six received placebo; per-sample allocation not given. Day 63 after the first injection of vaccine or placebo was the sampling time. As regards this clone: Its cognate antigen is unknown.

Here the sequenced sample was peripheral blood, taken in a trial of Ad26.COV2.S vaccine versus placebo. This clonotype was obtained from a person between 18 and 65 years old who received the Ad26.COV2.S COVID-19 vaccine or a placebo. This chain links TRBV2 with TRBJ1-3; the match to TRBD1 covers 7 bases. The CDR3 DNA reads TGTGCCAGCAGCCAAGACAGGGCAATCTCTGGAAACACCATATATTTT. Its translation: CASSQDRAISGNTIYF.